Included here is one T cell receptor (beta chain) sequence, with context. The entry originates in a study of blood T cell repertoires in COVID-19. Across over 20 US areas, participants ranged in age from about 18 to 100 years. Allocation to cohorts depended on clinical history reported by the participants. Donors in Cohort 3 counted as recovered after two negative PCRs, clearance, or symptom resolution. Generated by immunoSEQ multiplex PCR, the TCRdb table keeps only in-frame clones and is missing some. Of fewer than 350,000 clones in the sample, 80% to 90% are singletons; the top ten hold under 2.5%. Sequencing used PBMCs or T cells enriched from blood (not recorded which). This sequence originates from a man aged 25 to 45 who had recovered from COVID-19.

This CDR3 is CASSQASGGSYEQYF. The CDR3 DNA reads TGTGCCAGCAGCCAAGCCAGCGGGGGTTCCTACGAGCAGTACTTC. The chain combines TRBV3-1 (or the pseudogene TRBV3-2) with TRBJ2-7; 8 positions agree with TRBD2. Trimming took 1 base from V and 1 from J; bases not matched to a gene: 3. This CDR3 spans 15 amino acids. The germline CDR1 and CDR2 sequences are LGHDT and YNNKEL (reference sequence).